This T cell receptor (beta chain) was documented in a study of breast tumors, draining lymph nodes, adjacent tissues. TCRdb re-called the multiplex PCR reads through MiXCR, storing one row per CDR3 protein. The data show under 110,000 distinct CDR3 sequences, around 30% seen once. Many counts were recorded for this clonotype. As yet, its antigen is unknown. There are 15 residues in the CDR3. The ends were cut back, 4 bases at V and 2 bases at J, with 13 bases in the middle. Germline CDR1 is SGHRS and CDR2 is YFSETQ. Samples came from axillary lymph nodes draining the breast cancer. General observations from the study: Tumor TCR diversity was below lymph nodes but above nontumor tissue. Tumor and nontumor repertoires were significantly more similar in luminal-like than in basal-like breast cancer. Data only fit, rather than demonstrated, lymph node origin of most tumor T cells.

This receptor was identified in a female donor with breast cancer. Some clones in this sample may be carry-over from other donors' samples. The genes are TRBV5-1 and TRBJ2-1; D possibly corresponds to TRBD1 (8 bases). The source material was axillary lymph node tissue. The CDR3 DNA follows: TGCGCCAGCAGCGAACAGGGGGGGGCCTACAATGAGCAGTTCTTC. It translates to CASSEQGGAYNEQFF.